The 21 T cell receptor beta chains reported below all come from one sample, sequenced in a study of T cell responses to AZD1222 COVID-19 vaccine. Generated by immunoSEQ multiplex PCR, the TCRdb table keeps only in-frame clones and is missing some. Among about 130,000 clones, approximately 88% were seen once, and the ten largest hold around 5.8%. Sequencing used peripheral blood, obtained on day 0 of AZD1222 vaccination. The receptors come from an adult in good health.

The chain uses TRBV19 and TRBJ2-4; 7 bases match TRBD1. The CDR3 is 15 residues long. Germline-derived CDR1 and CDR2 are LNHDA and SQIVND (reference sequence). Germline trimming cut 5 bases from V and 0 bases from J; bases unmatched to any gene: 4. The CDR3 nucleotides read TGTGCCAGTAGTGGGACAGTCCTAGCCAAAAACATTCAGTACTTC. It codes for CASSGTVLAKNIQYF.

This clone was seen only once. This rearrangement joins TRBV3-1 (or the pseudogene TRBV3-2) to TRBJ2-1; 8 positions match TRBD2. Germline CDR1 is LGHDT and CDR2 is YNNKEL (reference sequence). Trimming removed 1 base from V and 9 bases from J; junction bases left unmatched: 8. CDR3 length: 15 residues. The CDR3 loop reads CASSQGTGGPGEQFF. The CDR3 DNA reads TGTGCCAGCAGCCAAGGGACGGGAGGGCCCGGTGAGCAGTTCTTC.

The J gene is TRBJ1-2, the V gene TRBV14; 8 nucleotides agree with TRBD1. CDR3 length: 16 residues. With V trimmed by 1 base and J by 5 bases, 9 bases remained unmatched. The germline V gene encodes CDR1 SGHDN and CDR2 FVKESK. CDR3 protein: CASSQGVAGGMYGYTF. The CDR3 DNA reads TGTGCCAGCAGCCAAGGTGTGGCAGGGGGCATGTATGGCTACACCTTC.

The CDR3 nucleotides are TGCAGCGTTACCCGGGGCGAGCAGTACTTC. Residues: CSVTRGEQYF. The chain recombines TRBV29-1 with TRBJ2-7; D is possibly TRBD2 (5 bases). CDR3 size: 10 residues. From germline, CDR1 is SQVTM and CDR2 ANQGSEA. The ends were cut back, 5 bases at V and 6 bases at J, with 8 bases in the middle.

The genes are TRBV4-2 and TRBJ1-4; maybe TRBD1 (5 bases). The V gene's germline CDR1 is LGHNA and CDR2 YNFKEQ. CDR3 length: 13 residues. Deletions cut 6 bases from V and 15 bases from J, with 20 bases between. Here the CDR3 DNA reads TGTGCCAGCAGTAGGGAACGGGGCCCTCGAGTGTTTTTT. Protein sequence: CASSRERGPRVFF.

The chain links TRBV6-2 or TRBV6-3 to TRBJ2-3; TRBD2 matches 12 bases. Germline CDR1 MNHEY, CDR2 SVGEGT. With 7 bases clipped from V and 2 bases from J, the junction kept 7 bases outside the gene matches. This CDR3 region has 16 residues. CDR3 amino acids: CASTPGLAGITDTQYF. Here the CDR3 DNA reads TGTGCCAGCACCCCAGGACTAGCGGGAATCACAGATACGCAGTATTTT.

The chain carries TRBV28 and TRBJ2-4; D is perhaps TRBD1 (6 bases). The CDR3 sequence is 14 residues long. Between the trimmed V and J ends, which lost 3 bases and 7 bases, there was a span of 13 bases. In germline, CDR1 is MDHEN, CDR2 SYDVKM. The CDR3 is CASSLEDRGNIQYF. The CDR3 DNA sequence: TGTGCCAGCAGTTTGGAGGACAGAGGGAACATTCAGTACTTC. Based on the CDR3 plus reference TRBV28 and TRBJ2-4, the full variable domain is DVKVTQSSRYLVKRTGEKVFLECVQDMDHENMFWYRQDPGLGLRLIYFSYDVKMKEKGDIPEGYSVSREKKERFSLILESASTNQTSMYLCASSLEDRGNIQYFGAGTRLSVL.

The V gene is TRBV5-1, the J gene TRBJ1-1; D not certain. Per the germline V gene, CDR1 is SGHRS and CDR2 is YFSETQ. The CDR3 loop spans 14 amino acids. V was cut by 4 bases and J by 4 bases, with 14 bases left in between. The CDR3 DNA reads TGCGCCAGCAGCACTGCTGGGTCTTTCACTGAAGCTTTCTTT. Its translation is CASSTAGSFTEAFF.

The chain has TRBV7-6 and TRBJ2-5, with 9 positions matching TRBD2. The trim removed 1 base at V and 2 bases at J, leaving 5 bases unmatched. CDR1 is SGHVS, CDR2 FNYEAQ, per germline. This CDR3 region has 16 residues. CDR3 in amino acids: CASSLGGLAGQETQYF. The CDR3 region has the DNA TGTGCCAGCAGCTTAGGTGGTCTAGCGGGACAAGAGACCCAGTACTTC.

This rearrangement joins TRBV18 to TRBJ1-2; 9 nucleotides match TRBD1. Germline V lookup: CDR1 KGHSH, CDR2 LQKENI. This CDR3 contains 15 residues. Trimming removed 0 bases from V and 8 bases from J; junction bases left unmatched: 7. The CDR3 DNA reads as TGTGCCAGCTCACCACCGGGGACAGGGCTACACGGCTACACCTTC. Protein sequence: CASSPPGTGLHGYTF.

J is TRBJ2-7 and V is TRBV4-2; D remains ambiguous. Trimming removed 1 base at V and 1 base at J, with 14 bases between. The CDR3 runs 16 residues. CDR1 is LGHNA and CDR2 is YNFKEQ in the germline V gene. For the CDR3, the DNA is TGTGCCAGCAGCCAAGTAAAGGAGACTCCTTCCTACGAGCAGTACTTC. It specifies CASSQVKETPSYEQYF.

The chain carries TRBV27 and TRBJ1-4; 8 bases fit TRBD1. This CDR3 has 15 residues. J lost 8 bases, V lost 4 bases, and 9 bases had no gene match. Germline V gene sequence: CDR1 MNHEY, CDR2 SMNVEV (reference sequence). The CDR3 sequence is CASSSPDRVGEKLFF. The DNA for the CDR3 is TGTGCCAGCAGTTCTCCGGACAGGGTGGGCGAAAAACTGTTTTTT.

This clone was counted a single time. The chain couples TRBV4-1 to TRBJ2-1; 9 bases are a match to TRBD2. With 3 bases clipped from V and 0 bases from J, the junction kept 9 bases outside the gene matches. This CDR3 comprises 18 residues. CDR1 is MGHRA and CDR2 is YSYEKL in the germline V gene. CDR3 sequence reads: CASSHPGLAGSSYNEQFF. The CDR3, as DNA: TGCGCCAGCAGCCACCCGGGACTAGCAGGGAGCTCCTACAATGAGCAGTTCTTC.

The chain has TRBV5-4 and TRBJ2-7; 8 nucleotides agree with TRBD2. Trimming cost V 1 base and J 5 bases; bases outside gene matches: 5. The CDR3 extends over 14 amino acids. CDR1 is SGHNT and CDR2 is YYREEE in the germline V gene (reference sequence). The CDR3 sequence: CASSLTSGHDEQYF. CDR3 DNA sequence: TGTGCCAGCAGCTTGACTAGCGGCCACGACGAGCAGTACTTC.

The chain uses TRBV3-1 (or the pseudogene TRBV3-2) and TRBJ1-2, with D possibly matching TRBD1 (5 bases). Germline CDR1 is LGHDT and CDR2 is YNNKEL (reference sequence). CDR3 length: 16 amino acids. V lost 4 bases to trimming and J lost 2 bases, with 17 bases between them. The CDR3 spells CASSPAPDKENYGYTF. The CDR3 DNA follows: TGTGCCAGCAGCCCTGCTCCGGACAAAGAGAACTATGGCTACACCTTC.

DNA for the CDR3: TGCGCCAGCAGCTGGGGCGGGGGGCGCGGCACTGAAGCTTTCTTT. This encodes CASSWGGGRGTEAFF. The rearrangement links TRBV5-1 to TRBJ1-1, with D possibly matching TRBD1 (6 bases). Germline loops: CDR1 SGHRS, CDR2 YFSETQ. Trimming removed 3 bases from V and 4 bases from J, with 16 bases in between. The CDR3 has 15 amino acids.

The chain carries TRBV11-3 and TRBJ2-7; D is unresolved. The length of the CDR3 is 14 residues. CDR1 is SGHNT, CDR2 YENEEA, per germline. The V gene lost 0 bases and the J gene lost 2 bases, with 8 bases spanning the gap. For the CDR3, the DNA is TGTGCCAGCAGCTTAGATCCCCCGGCCTACGAGCAGTACTTC. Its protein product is CASSLDPPAYEQYF.

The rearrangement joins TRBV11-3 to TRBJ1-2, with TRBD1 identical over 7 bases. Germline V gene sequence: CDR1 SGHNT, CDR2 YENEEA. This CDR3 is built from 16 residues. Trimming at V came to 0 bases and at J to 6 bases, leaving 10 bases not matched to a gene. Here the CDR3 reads CASSLDGTGQDDGYTF. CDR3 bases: TGTGCCAGCAGCTTAGATGGGACCGGACAGGATGATGGCTACACCTTC.

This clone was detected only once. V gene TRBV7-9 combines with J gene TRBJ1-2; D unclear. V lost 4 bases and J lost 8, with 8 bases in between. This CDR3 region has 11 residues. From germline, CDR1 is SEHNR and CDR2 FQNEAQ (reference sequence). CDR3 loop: CASSYQFGYTF. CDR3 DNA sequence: TGTGCCAGCAGCTACCAGTTCGGCTACACCTTC.

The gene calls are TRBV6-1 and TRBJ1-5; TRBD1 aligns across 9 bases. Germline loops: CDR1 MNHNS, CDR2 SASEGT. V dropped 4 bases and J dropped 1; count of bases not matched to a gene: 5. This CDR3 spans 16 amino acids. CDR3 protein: CASSGDRGRSNQPQHF. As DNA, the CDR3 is TGTGCCAGCAGTGGTGACAGGGGGAGAAGCAATCAGCCCCAGCATTTT.

DNA for the CDR3: TGTGCCTGGAGACGACCCGACAACGATAATTCACCCCTCCACTTT. Protein: CAWRRPDNDNSPLHF. This chain uses TRBV30 with TRBJ1-6; D remains unclear. The germline V and J ends were trimmed by 3 bases and 5 bases, with 14 bases remaining between them. The CDR3 consists of 15 residues. CDR1 and CDR2 from the germline V gene are GTSNPN and SVGIG (reference sequence). Full variable domain (missing parts from reference TRBV30 and TRBJ1-6): SQTIHQWPATLVQPVGSPLSLECTVEGTSNPNLYWYRQAAGRGLQLLFYSVGIGQISSEVPQNLSASRPQDRQFILSSKKLLLSDSGFYLCAWRRPDNDNSPLHFGNGTRLTVT.